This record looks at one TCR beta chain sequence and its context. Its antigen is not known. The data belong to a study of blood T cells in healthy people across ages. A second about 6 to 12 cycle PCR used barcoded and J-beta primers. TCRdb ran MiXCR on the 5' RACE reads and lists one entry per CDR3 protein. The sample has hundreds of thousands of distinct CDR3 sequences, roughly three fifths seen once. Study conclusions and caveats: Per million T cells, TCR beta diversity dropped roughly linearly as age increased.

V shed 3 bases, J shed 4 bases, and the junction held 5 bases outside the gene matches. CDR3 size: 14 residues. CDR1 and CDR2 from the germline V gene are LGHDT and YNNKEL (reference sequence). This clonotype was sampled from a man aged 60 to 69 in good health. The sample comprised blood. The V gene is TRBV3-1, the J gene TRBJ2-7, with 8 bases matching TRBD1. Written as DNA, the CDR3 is TGTGCCAGCAGCCATCGGACAGGGATGTACGAGCAGTACTTC. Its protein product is CASSHRTGMYEQYF.